The next 18 T cell receptor beta chains were all read from a single sample in a study of blood T cell repertoires in COVID-19 (dated by TCRdb to the early 2020s). Libraries were prepared through the immunoSEQ multiplex PCR assay. TCRdb took this table from immuneACCESS and kept in-frame rearrangements with V and J called. Such tables lack part of the clones; where checked against another copy, unresolved V genes explain under half of the gap, and the rest is unexplained. A total of around 300,000 clones appear in this sample, under 90% of them only once. The biggest ten clones account for 0.85% to 1% of the sample. Sequencing input: peripheral blood. The receptors originated from a woman aged 40-49 years who had recovered from COVID-19.

The rearrangement uses TRBV14 and TRBJ2-5, with 7 nucleotides matching TRBD2. Germline CDR1 and CDR2: SGHDN and FVKESK. J gave up 2 bases and V 5 bases, and 11 bases lay outside the gene matches. The CDR3 contains 16 residues. The CDR3 DNA reads TGTGCCAGCAGCAAGTCGACTAGCCCACCGCAAGAGACCCAGTACTTC. It codes for CASSKSTSPPQETQYF.

This chain connects TRBV12-5 to TRBJ1-5; D ambiguous. The CDR3 runs to 14 residues. V lost 6 bases and J 3 bases, leaving 12 bases between the germline ends. Per germline, CDR1 LGHNT and CDR2 FRNRAP. This chain's CDR3 is CASGGGEYNQPQHF. The CDR3 coding sequence is TGTGCTAGTGGGGGTGGGGAGTACAATCAGCCCCAGCATTTT.

This rearrangement joins TRBV5-1 to TRBJ2-7; possible D gene TRBD2, 7 bases. V was pared by 3 bases and J by 2 bases, with 15 bases between. Germline V gives CDR1 SGHRS, CDR2 YFSETQ. This CDR3 contains 15 residues. The CDR3 region is CASSYRGASAYEQYF. The CDR3 nucleotides read TGCGCCAGCAGCTATCGGGGGGCCAGCGCCTACGAGCAGTACTTC.

This chain connects TRBV10-1 to TRBJ1-2; D remains unclear. Trimming pared 4 bases from V and 8 bases from J, leaving 8 bases between. Per the germline V gene, CDR1 is WNHNN and CDR2 is SYGVQD (reference sequence). This CDR3 is 11 amino acids long. This chain's CDR3 is CASSVGCGYTF. The CDR3 DNA is TGCGCCAGCAGTGTCGGGTGCGGCTACACCTTC.

The rearrangement links TRBV29-1 to TRBJ2-7, with D possibly being TRBD2 (6 bases). Germline CDR1 reads SQVTM; CDR2 reads ANQGSEA. CDR3 size: 14 residues. Deletions cut 4 bases from V and 1 base from J, with 14 bases between. CDR3 nucleotides: TGCAGCGTTGTTGTGGCGGGATCGTCCTACGAGCAGTACTTC. Translated: CSVVVAGSSYEQYF.

The chain joins TRBV5-5 to TRBJ2-3; D gene unclear. CDR1 is SGHKS, CDR2 YYEKEE, per germline (reference sequence). Deletions cut 0 bases from V and 4 bases from J, with 12 bases between. The CDR3 runs 15 residues. The CDR3 DNA reads as TGTGCCAGCAGCTTGGTGCCATCCGAGGCAGATACGCAGTATTTT. Protein product: CASSLVPSEADTQYF.

The gene calls are TRBV3-1 (or the pseudogene TRBV3-2) and TRBJ2-6; perhaps TRBD1 as D (6 bases). The ends were cut back, 3 bases at V and 12 bases at J, with 18 bases in the middle. This CDR3 is 15 amino acids long. Germline V gene lookup returns CDR1 LGHDT and CDR2 YNNKEL (reference sequence). The CDR3 here is CASSHQQGPSAVLTF. In nucleotides, the CDR3 is TGTGCCAGCAGCCACCAACAGGGTCCGTCGGCCGTCCTGACTTTC.

The rearrangement links TRBV4-1 to TRBJ2-7; a possible D gene is TRBD2 (6 bases). The CDR3 consists of 16 residues. V dropped 1 base and J dropped 0 bases, with 13 bases sitting between them. Germline CDR1 reads MGHRA; CDR2 reads YSYEKL. The CDR3 protein is CASSQGLAGSSYEQYF. The CDR3 DNA follows: TGCGCCAGCAGCCAAGGGCTGGCCGGGAGCTCCTACGAGCAGTACTTC.

This clone appeared a single time. This chain joins TRBV19 and TRBJ1-2, with D perhaps matching TRBD1 (5 bases). The V end lost 2 bases, the J end lost 3 bases, and 16 bases lay between the germline ends. The CDR3 spans 16 residues. Germline V gene lookup returns CDR1 LNHDA and CDR2 SQIVND (reference sequence). DNA for the CDR3: TGTGCCAGTAGTATACCGTGGGGCCGTAGGGACTATGGCTACACCTTC. Residues: CASSIPWGRRDYGYTF.

This clone was counted a few times. The rearrangement uses TRBV27 and TRBJ2-7, with a tentative D call TRBD2 (6 bases). This CDR3 spans 14 amino acids. V dropped 3 bases and J dropped 7 bases, with 16 bases sitting between them. Germline V gene sequence: CDR1 MNHEY, CDR2 SMNVEV (reference sequence). Here the CDR3 DNA reads TGTGCCAGCAGTTTTAACGGGAGAGCTGGGGAGCAGTACTTC. This sequence encodes CASSFNGRAGEQYF.

The chain couples TRBV3-1 (or the pseudogene TRBV3-2) to TRBJ2-1; TRBD2 agrees at 7 bases. The germline gives CDR1 LGHDT, CDR2 YNNKEL (reference sequence). With V trimmed by 4 bases and J by 7 bases, 16 bases remained unmatched. CDR3 length equals 17 residues. The CDR3 DNA reads as TGTGCCAGCAGCCCCTCTTCCAGTGCGGGGGACCAGAATGAGCAGTTCTTC. Its protein is CASSPSSSAGDQNEQFF.

The V and J genes are TRBV10-3 and TRBJ2-5, with D hard to call. From germline, CDR1 is ENHRY and CDR2 SYGVKD. V lost 4 bases to trimming and J lost 3 bases, with 9 bases between them. The CDR3 is 13 residues long. CDR3 amino acids: CAISVRQEETQYF. CDR3 nucleotides: TGTGCCATCAGTGTACGACAAGAAGAGACCCAGTACTTC.

The chain couples TRBV28 to TRBJ2-1; TRBD2 is a possible D gene (6 bases). This CDR3 contains 15 residues. Looked up from germline, CDR1 is MDHEN and CDR2 is SYDVKM. Trimming cost V 4 bases and J 0 bases, with 10 bases left between them. CDR3 loop: CASSSPGSSYNEQFF. CDR3 DNA sequence: TGTGCCAGCAGTTCCCCCGGGAGCTCCTACAATGAGCAGTTCTTC.

This clone was seen a few times. The CDR3 sequence: CASSYSGQGYNQPQHF. The CDR3 DNA reads TGTGCCAGCAGTTACTCCGGCCAGGGTTACAATCAGCCCCAGCATTTT. V usage is TRBV6-2 or TRBV6-3 and J usage is TRBJ1-5; possibly TRBD1 for D (5 bases). The length of the CDR3 is 16 residues. Germline V gives CDR1 MNHEY, CDR2 SVGEGT. V was cut by 0 bases and J by 3 bases, with 12 bases left in between.

This chain connects TRBV5-4 to TRBJ2-7; 8 nucleotides line up with TRBD1. Germline values: CDR1 SGHNT, CDR2 YYREEE (reference sequence). The CDR3 is 14 amino acids. Trimming took 3 bases from V and 0 from J; bases not matched to a gene: 2. This chain's CDR3 is CASSWTGSSYEQYF. The CDR3 DNA reads TGTGCCAGCAGCTGGACAGGGAGCTCCTACGAGCAGTACTTC.

The V gene is TRBV7-9, the J gene TRBJ2-7; 9 bases line up with TRBD1. The germline gives CDR1 SEHNR, CDR2 FQNEAQ (reference sequence). The CDR3 is 17 residues long. The V and J ends lost 3 bases and 0 bases, in that order; junction bases with no gene match: 9. DNA for the CDR3: TGTGCCAGCAGCTTTACGTCGGGGACAGGGCCCTCCTACGAGCAGTACTTC. This gives the protein CASSFTSGTGPSYEQYF.

The V and J genes are TRBV6-2 or TRBV6-3 and TRBJ2-1, with TRBD2 as a possible D gene (6 bases). The CDR3 contains 12 residues. Trimming pared 4 bases from V and 10 bases from J, leaving 11 bases between. Germline values: CDR1 MNHEY, CDR2 SVGEGT. DNA for the CDR3: TGTGCCAGCAGTTCGGACTATCCCGAGCAGTTCTTC. Protein: CASSSDYPEQFF.

The rearrangement joins TRBV12-3 or TRBV12-4 to TRBJ2-7; 7 bases agree with TRBD2. V lost 5 bases, J lost 6 bases, and 7 bases stayed unmatched. CDR3 length: 13 residues. CDR3 bases: TGTGCCAGCAGTAGCGGGGCCCCTCTCGAGCAGTACTTC. This translates into CASSSGAPLEQYF.